This TCR beta chain comes out of a study of identical twins. TCRdb redid the calling of the 5' RACE reads with MiXCR, one entry per CDR3 protein. The data hold 210,000 or so distinct CDR3 sequences, with around 6.8% observed a single time. The CDR3 runs to 16 residues. The germline V gene has CDR1 SGHTA and CDR2 FQGTGA. V was clipped by 4 bases and J by 8 bases; unmatched bases: 13. General study findings and limits: Conclusions rested on cross-sectional statistics rather than following the same donors.

This clonotype was seen more than once but under ten times. The antigen remains undetermined. The same data also contributed to another study, on yellow fever vaccine responses in identical twins.

The material sequenced was memory (CD45RO+) T cells sorted from blood. This chain joins TRBV7-3 and TRBJ2-1, with 8 bases matching TRBD2. This receptor was taken from a woman aged 18-29 years in good health. CDR3 in amino acids: CASSSLSGAGVDEQFF. The CDR3 region has the DNA TGTGCCAGCAGCTCCCTTAGCGGGGCTGGGGTAGATGAGCAGTTCTTC.